This T cell receptor (beta chain) was found in a study of blood T cell repertoires in COVID-19. Self-reported history from a screening survey and questionnaire set each donor's cohort. Generated by immunoSEQ multiplex PCR, the TCRdb table keeps only in-frame clones and is missing some. The sample gives 250,000 or so clones, approximately 90% of which show up once; approximately 10% is in the top ten. The sequencing input was PBMCs or T cells enriched from blood (not recorded which). This clonotype was sampled from a man aged 25 to 40 who had recovered from COVID-19.

The CDR3 loop is CASSPQGAGQPQHF. In DNA form, the CDR3 reads TGTGCCAGCAGTCCACAGGGGGCGGGCCAGCCCCAGCATTTT. The V call is TRBV6-5, the J call TRBJ1-5; 9 bases fit TRBD1. Germline-derived CDR1 and CDR2 are MNHEY and SVGAGI. This CDR3 has 14 amino acids. The V segment lost 5 bases and the J segment 7 bases; nucleotides outside the gene matches: 6.